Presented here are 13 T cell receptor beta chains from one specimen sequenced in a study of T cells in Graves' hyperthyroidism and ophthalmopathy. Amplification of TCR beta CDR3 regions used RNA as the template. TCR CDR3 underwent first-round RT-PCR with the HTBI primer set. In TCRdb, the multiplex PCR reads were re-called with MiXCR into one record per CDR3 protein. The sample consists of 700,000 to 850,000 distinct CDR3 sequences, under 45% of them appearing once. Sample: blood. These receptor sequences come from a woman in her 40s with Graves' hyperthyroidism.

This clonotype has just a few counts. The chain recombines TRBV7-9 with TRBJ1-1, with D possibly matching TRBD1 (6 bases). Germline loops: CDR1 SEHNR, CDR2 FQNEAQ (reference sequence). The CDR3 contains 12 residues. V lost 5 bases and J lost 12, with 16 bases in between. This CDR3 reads CASSDRDTSTFF. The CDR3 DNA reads TGTGCCAGCAGCGACCGGGACACCAGTACTTTCTTT. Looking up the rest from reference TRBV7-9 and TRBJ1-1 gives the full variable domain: DTGVSQNPRHKITKRGQNVTFRCDPISEHNRLYWYRQTLGQGPEFLTYFQNEAQLEKSRLLSDRFSAERPKGSFSTLEIQRTEQGDSAMYLCASSDRDTSTFFGQGTRLTVV.

The CDR3 DNA sequence: TGCGCCAGCAGTGAACAGGGGATTAGCAATCAGCCCCAGCATTTT. It is translated as CASSEQGISNQPQHF. V is TRBV10-2 and J is TRBJ1-5; 7 bases are shared with TRBD1. CDR1 and CDR2 from the germline V gene are WSHSY and SAAADI. J was trimmed by 0 bases and V by 3 bases; bases with no gene match: 2. CDR3 length: 15 amino acids.

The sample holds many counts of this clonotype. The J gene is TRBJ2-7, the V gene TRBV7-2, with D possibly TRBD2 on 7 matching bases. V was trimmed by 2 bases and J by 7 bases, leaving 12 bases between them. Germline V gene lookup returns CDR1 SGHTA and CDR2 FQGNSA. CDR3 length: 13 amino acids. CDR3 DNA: TGTGCCAGCAGCTTACGGGGGGCGAAAGAGCAGTACTTC. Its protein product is CASSLRGAKEQYF.

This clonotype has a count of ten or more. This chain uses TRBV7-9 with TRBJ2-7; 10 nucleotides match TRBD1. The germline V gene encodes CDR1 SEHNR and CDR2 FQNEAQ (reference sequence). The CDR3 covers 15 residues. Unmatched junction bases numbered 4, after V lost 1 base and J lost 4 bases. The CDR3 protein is CASSLGGQGKYEQYF. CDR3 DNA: TGTGCCAGCAGCTTAGGGGGACAGGGGAAGTACGAGCAGTACTTC.

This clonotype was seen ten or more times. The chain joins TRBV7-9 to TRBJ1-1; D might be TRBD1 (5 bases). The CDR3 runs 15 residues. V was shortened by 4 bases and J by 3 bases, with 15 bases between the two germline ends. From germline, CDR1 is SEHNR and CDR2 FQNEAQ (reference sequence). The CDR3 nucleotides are TGTGCCAGCAGCTCCAGGGTATGGATGGACACTGAAGCTTTCTTT. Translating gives CASSSRVWMDTEAFF.

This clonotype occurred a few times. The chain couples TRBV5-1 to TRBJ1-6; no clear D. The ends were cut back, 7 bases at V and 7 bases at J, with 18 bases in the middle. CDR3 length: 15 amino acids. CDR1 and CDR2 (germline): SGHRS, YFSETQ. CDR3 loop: CASATSGGLNSPLHF. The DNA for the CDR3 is TGCGCCAGCGCAACGAGTGGAGGTCTCAATTCACCCCTCCACTTT.

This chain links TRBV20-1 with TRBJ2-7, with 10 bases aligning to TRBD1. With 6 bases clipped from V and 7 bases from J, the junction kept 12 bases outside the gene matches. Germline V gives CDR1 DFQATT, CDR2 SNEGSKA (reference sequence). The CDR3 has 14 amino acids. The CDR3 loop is CSANRDRGRGEQYF. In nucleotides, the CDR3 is TGCAGTGCAAACCGGGACAGGGGCCGGGGGGAGCAGTACTTC.

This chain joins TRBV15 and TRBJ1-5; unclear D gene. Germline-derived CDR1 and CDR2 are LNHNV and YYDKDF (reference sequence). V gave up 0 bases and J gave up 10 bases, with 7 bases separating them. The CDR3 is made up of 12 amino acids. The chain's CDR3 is CATSRDDGPQHF. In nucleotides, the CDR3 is TGTGCCACCAGCAGAGATGATGGTCCCCAGCATTTT.

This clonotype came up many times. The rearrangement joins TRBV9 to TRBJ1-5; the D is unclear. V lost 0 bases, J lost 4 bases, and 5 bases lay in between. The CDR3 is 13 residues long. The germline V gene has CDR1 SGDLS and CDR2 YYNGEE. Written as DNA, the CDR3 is TGTGCCAGCAGCGTAGGGTTTAATCAGCCCCAGCATTTT. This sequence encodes CASSVGFNQPQHF.

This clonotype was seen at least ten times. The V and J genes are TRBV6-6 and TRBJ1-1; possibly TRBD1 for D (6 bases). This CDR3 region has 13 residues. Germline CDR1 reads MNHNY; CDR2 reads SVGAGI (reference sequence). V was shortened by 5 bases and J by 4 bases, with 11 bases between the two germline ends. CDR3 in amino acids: CASSPDRSTEAFF. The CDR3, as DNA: TGTGCCAGCAGTCCCGACAGGAGCACTGAAGCTTTCTTT.

The CDR3 DNA reads as TGCAGTGCCTTGGACAGGGCCCACGGTGAGACCCAGTACTTC. Protein sequence: CSALDRAHGETQYF. The rearrangement uses TRBV20-1 and TRBJ2-5, with 8 bases lining up with TRBD1. The CDR3 spans 14 residues. Germline V CDR1 and CDR2: DFQATT, SNEGSKA (reference sequence). Losses at the gene ends were 6 bases for V and 5 bases for J; bases not matched to a gene: 11.

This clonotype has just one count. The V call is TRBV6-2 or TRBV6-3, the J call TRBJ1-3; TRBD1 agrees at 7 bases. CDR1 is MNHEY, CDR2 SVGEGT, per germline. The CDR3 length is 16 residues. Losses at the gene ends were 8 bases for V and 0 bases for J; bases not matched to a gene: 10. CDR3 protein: CASSSSTGISGNTIYF. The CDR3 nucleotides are TGTGCCAGCTCATCGTCGACAGGGATCTCTGGAAACACCATATATTTT.

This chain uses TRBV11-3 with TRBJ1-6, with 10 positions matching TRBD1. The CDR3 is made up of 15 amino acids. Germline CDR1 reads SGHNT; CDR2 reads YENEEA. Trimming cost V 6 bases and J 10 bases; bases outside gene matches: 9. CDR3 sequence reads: CASSSPGQGQSPLHF. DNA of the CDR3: TGTGCCAGCAGTTCTCCGGGACAGGGGCAGTCACCCCTCCACTTT.